The 21 T cell receptor beta chains reported below all come from one sample, sequenced in a study of T cell changes during pregnancy in multiple sclerosis. The assay was immunoSEQ multiplex PCR, and TCRdb's table has in-frame clones only and misses some. The sample carries approximately 40,000 clones, over 80% recorded once. Sequenced material: peripheral blood. These receptors were taken from a female donor with multiple sclerosis, enrolled in a pregnancy study.

This chain joins TRBV5-6 and TRBJ2-1; perhaps TRBD2 as D (7 bases). The CDR3 covers 18 residues. Germline V gene sequence: CDR1 SGHDT, CDR2 YYEEEE. V lost 4 bases, J lost 0 bases, and 20 bases lay in between. The DNA of the CDR3 is TGTGCCAGCAGCCTTCCAAAACGGGGGGCCCTCTCCTACAATGAGCAGTTCTTC. It is translated as CASSLPKRGALSYNEQFF. Complete variable domain (other parts from reference TRBV5-6 and TRBJ2-1): DAGVTQSPTHLIKTRGQQVTLRCSPKSGHDTVSWYQQALGQGPQFIFQYYEEEERQRGNFPDRFSGHQFPNYSSELNVNALLLGDSALYLCASSLPKRGALSYNEQFFGPGTRLTVL.

The V gene is TRBV4-1, the J gene TRBJ2-7, with 12 bases that match TRBD2. J gave up 4 bases and V 5 bases, and 12 bases lay outside the gene matches. The CDR3 is 17 amino acids. CDR1 MGHRA and CDR2 YSYEKL come from the germline V gene. CDR3 protein: CASSKRLAGEGVYEQYF. The CDR3 DNA reads as TGCGCCAGCAGCAAACGACTAGCGGGAGAGGGGGTATACGAGCAGTACTTC.

The rearrangement uses TRBV6-5 and TRBJ1-1; D remains unclear. Germline loops: CDR1 MNHEY, CDR2 SVGAGI. The V and J ends lost 6 bases and 5 bases respectively, with 10 bases between them. This CDR3 is built from 12 residues. As DNA, the CDR3 is TGTGCCAGCAGCCGGGCGGGAACTGAAGCTTTCTTT. This encodes CASSRAGTEAFF.

This clone was found once. The chain employs TRBV10-3 and TRBJ2-6, with D possibly being TRBD1 (5 bases). Per the germline V gene, CDR1 is ENHRY and CDR2 is SYGVKD. Trimming removed 2 bases from V and 2 bases from J, with 13 bases in between. The CDR3 contains 17 residues. CDR3 DNA: TGTGCCATCAGTGAGCGCTCAGGGAACGCTGGGGCCAACGTCCTGACTTTC. It yields the protein CAISERSGNAGANVLTF.

This chain connects TRBV10-1 to TRBJ2-2; 8 positions agree with TRBD2. After removal of 4 bases from V and 7 bases from J, the junction contained 8 bases not matched to a gene. CDR1 is WNHNN and CDR2 is SYGVQD in the germline V gene (reference sequence). The CDR3 runs to 15 residues. The CDR3 DNA is TGCGCCAGCAGTGTGCTAGCGGGCCCCCTCGGGGAGCTGTTTTTT. Residues: CASSVLAGPLGELFF.

The CDR3 region has the DNA TGTGCCAGCAGTAACCTAGGACAGAGCAATCAGCCCCAGCATTTT. Translation: CASSNLGQSNQPQHF. The chain couples TRBV2 to TRBJ1-5, with D possibly matching TRBD1 (6 bases). The germline V gene has CDR1 SNHLY and CDR2 FYNNEI. V was cut by 5 bases and J by 1 base, with 12 bases left in between. There are 15 residues in the CDR3.

The chain recombines TRBV5-1 with TRBJ2-2; D uncertain. The CDR3 is 14 residues long. Trimming took 2 bases from V and 3 from J, leaving 8 bases between them. From germline, CDR1 is SGHRS and CDR2 YFSETQ. CDR3 bases: TGCGCCAGCAGCTTCCGAACCGACACCGGGGAGCTGTTTTTT. This sequence encodes CASSFRTDTGELFF.

The V gene is TRBV27, the J gene TRBJ1-2; D may be TRBD1 (5 bases). This CDR3 has 14 residues. Germline V CDR1 and CDR2: MNHEY, SMNVEV (reference sequence). Trimming took off 5 bases at V and 5 bases at J, with 15 bases between the two ends. CDR3 DNA: TGTGCCAGCAGTCCCGGATTGGGGGGGTATGGCTACACCTTC. Protein product: CASSPGLGGYGYTF.

The chain recombines TRBV13 with TRBJ2-1, with 8 bases matching TRBD2. This CDR3 comprises 17 residues. Looked up from germline, CDR1 is PRHDT and CDR2 is FYEKMQ (reference sequence). J was trimmed by 8 bases and V by 5 bases; bases with no gene match: 17. The DNA for the CDR3 is TGTGCCAGCAGCCCCCAACTAGCGGAGGCCCCTTACGATGAGCAGTTCTTC. As protein: CASSPQLAEAPYDEQFF.

V gene TRBV18 combines with J gene TRBJ2-7; no clear D. Trimming cost V 1 base and J 1 base, with 11 bases left between them. Germline loops: CDR1 KGHSH, CDR2 LQKENI. The CDR3 extends over 15 amino acids. The CDR3 DNA reads TGTGCCAGCTCACCACAAAGCGCCGCATCCTACGAGCAGTACTTC. Encoded protein: CASSPQSAASYEQYF.

The chain uses TRBV4-2 and TRBJ2-3; 7 nucleotides align to TRBD2. The trim removed 4 bases at V and 8 bases at J, leaving 3 bases unmatched. Germline CDR1 LGHNA, CDR2 YNFKEQ. This CDR3 region has 12 residues. Written as DNA, the CDR3 is TGTGCCAGCAGCCCGACGGGGGGTACGCAGTATTTT. This sequence encodes CASSPTGGTQYF.

This chain joins TRBV6-4 and TRBJ2-2; 10 nucleotides match TRBD2. The CDR3 is 15 amino acids. V dropped 7 bases and J dropped 3; count of bases not matched to a gene: 5. Germline CDR1 reads MRHNA; CDR2 reads SNTAGT. In DNA form, the CDR3 reads TGTGCCAGCAAACAGGGGACTAGCGACACCGGGGAGCTGTTTTTT. As protein: CASKQGTSDTGELFF.

V gene TRBV5-1 combines with J gene TRBJ2-1; D is undetermined. In germline, CDR1 is SGHRS, CDR2 YFSETQ. This CDR3 spans 16 amino acids. Between the trimmed V and J ends, which lost 2 bases and 2 bases, there was a span of 14 bases. The CDR3 DNA is TGCGCCAGCAGCTTCCGGGCCCCCCTGCCCTACAATGAGCAGTTCTTC. This encodes CASSFRAPLPYNEQFF.

The chain has TRBV5-6 and TRBJ1-2; D remains ambiguous. Per germline, CDR1 SGHDT and CDR2 YYEEEE. This CDR3 contains 13 residues. V shed 3 bases and J shed 7 bases, with 13 bases lying between them. The CDR3 nucleotides are TGTGCCAGCAGCTCAATCTCGGACGGTGGCTACACCTTC. This encodes CASSSISDGGYTF.

The chain couples TRBV27 to TRBJ1-2, with a possible D match to TRBD1 (6 bases). Germline CDR1 and CDR2: MNHEY and SMNVEV (reference sequence). Trimming shortened V by 3 bases and J by 2 bases, and 10 bases separated the two germline ends. The CDR3 is 14 amino acids. This chain's CDR3 is CASSFGTSNYGYTF. DNA of the CDR3: TGTGCCAGCAGTTTTGGGACATCGAACTATGGCTACACCTTC.

The CDR3 bases are TGCAGCGTTGAAGAATGGGGGCCTGGAAACACCATATATTTT. It yields the protein CSVEEWGPGNTIYF. This chain connects TRBV29-1 to TRBJ1-3; the D gene is possibly TRBD1 (6 bases). With 0 bases removed from V and 2 bases from J, the gap between germline ends came to 8 bases. Germline V gene sequence: CDR1 SQVTM, CDR2 ANQGSEA. This CDR3 contains 14 residues.

The rearrangement joins TRBV20-1 to TRBJ1-1, with a weak D call TRBD1 (5 bases). V lost 5 bases, J lost 5 bases, and 9 bases lay in between. This CDR3 has 11 residues. Germline loops: CDR1 DFQATT, CDR2 SNEGSKA (reference sequence). This CDR3 is CSALGGTEAFF. DNA of the CDR3: TGCAGTGCTCTCGGGGGGACTGAAGCTTTCTTT.

This chain uses TRBV6-1 with TRBJ2-7, with D possibly TRBD1 on 5 matching bases. This CDR3 contains 17 residues. From germline, CDR1 is MNHNS and CDR2 SASEGT. Deletions cut 2 bases from V and 6 bases from J, with 23 bases between. Here the CDR3 DNA reads TGTGCCAGCAGTGAAAAGAAAATGAGCAGGACATCTTTCGAGCAGTACTTC. Protein product: CASSEKKMSRTSFEQYF.

In DNA, the CDR3 is TGTGCCAGCAGCTTAGAGATGACAGTAAACACTGAAGCTTTCTTT. Translation: CASSLEMTVNTEAFF. The chain employs TRBV11-2 and TRBJ1-1; tentatively, D is TRBD1 (5 bases). Deletions cut 0 bases from V and 2 bases from J, with 10 bases between. The CDR3 extends over 15 amino acids. CDR1 and CDR2 (germline): SGHAT, FQNNGV.

The chain links TRBV5-1 to TRBJ2-1, with 10 nucleotides matching TRBD2. Germline V gene sequence: CDR1 SGHRS, CDR2 YFSETQ. J was trimmed by 4 bases and V by 0 bases; bases with no gene match: 7. This CDR3 has 17 amino acids. The CDR3 is CASSLAPTSGNYNEQFF. In DNA, the CDR3 is TGCGCCAGCAGCTTGGCGCCAACTAGCGGGAATTACAATGAGCAGTTCTTC.

The chain couples TRBV12-2 to TRBJ2-7; the D segment call TRBD2 is taken from the table without a DNA check. TRBV12-2 is shown as a pseudogene. The CDR3 has 18 residues. This CDR3 is CASRPTYREGLSSYEQYF. The CDR3 DNA follows: TGTGCAAGTCGTCCGACCTACCGGGAGGGCCTGAGCTCCTACGAGCAGTACTTC.